Following are 2 T cell receptor beta chains from one sample sequenced in a study of metastatic and nonmetastatic thyroid tumors. MiXCR reprocessed the PCR reads for TCRdb. Of some 32,000 clones listed, roughly 21% are singletons. Every patient was untreated before thyroid surgery. Sequenced: blood. The origin of the receptors is a female donor with papillary thyroid cancer or a benign thyroid nodule (not recorded which). Some clones in this sample may be carry-over from other donors' samples.

This clone has a count of ten or more. The sample has other DNA sequences that encode this CDR3 too. The chain combines TRBV6-1 with TRBJ2-6; 7 bases are shared with TRBD2. Trimming at V came to 8 bases and at J to 2 bases, leaving 3 bases not matched to a gene. CDR1 and CDR2 from the germline V gene are MNHNS and SASEGT. The CDR3 is made up of 14 amino acids. The CDR3 spells CASGGVTGANVLTF. CDR3 nucleotide sequence: TGTGCCAGCGGGGGGGTTACTGGGGCCAACGTCCTGACTTTC.

This clone was counted ten times or more. The rearrangement joins TRBV27 to TRBJ1-5; maybe TRBD1 (6 bases). Between the trimmed V and J ends, which lost 1 base and 1 base, there was a span of 11 bases. Germline CDR1 MNHEY, CDR2 SMNVEV (reference sequence). The CDR3 spans 16 residues. CDR3 DNA sequence: TGTGCCAGCAGTTTATTCGGTAGGGGGAGCAATCAGCCCCAGCATTTT. Translated, it gives CASSLFGRGSNQPQHF.